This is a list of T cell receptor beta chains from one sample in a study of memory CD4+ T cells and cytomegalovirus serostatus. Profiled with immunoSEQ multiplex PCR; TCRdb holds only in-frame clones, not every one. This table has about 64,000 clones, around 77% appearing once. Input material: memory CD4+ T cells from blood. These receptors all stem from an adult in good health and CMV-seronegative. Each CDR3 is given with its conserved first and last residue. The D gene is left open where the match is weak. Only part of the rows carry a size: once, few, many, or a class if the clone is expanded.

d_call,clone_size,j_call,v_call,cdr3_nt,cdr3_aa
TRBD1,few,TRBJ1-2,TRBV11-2,TGTGCCAGCGGTGGACAGGCTAACTATGGCTACACCTTC,CASGGQANYGYTF
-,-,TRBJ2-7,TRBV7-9,TGTGCCAGCAGCTTAGCGCGGGGACTTACGTCCACCTCCTACGAGCAGTACTTC,CASSLARGLTSTSYEQYF
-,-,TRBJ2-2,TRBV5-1,TGCGCCAGCAGCTTGGTAGGGGCCGGGGAGCTGTTTTTT,CASSLVGAGELFF
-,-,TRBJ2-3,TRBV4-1,TGCGCCAGCAGCCAAAACGGGGGTTACACAGATACGCAGTATTTT,CASSQNGGYTDTQYF
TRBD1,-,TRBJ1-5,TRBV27,TGTGCCAGCAGTAAGGACAGGGGGAGCAATCAGCCCCAGCATTTT,CASSKDRGSNQPQHF
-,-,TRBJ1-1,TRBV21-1,TGTGCCAGCAGCAAAGGGGTCGCCGGAGGATACACTGAAGCTTTCTTT,CASSKGVAGGYTEAFF
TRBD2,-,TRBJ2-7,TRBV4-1,TGCGCCAGCAGCCAGAGTAGCGGGGCACCCTACGAGCAGTACTTC,CASSQSSGAPYEQYF
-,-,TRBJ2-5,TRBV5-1,TGCGCCAGCAGCTTATCCGGGACGGTAGCGGAGACCCAGTACTTC,CASSLSGTVAETQYF
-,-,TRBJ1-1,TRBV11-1,TGTGCCAGCAGCGAGGGTAGTGGGACTGAAGCTTTCTTT,CASSEGSGTEAFF
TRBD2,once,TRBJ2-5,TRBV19,TGTGCCAGTAGTATCGGAGGACTAGCTTTGGAGACCCAGTACTTC,CASSIGGLALETQYF
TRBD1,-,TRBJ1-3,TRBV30,TGTGCCTGGACCTCCGGGACAGGGGGCTCTGGAAACACCATATATTTT,CAWTSGTGGSGNTIYF
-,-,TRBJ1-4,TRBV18,TGTGCCAGCTCACTTCAAGGCCCACAGGGTAATGAAAAACTGTTTTTT,CASSLQGPQGNEKLFF
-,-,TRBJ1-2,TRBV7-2,TGTGCCAGCAGCTTAGAAACGTGGAGTAGGTACACCTTC,CASSLETWSRYTF
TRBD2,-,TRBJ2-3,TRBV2,TGTGCCAGCAGTGAAGTTCGGGCGGGAGGTAATACGCAGTATTTT,CASSEVRAGGNTQYF
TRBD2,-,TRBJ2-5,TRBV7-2,TGTGCCAGCAGCTTCAGGACTAGCGGGATTCTCCAAGAGACCCAGTACTTC,CASSFRTSGILQETQYF
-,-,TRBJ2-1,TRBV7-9,TGTGCCAGCAGCTTAGGCCTAGCGAATGAGCAGTTCTTC,CASSLGLANEQFF
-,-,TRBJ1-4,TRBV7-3,TGTGCCAGCAGCCCGACCGGCAGTCGGAATGAAAAACTGTTTTTT,CASSPTGSRNEKLFF
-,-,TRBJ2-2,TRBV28,TGTGCCAGCAGTCTCAGAGACACCGGGGAGCTGTTTTTT,CASSLRDTGELFF
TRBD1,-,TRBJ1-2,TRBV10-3,TGTGCCACCGAGCACGTCACAGGGGCATATGGCTACACCTTC,CATEHVTGAYGYTF
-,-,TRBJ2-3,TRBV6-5,TGTGCCAGCAGTTTTTGGGGGCCCAGCACAGATACGCAGTATTTT,CASSFWGPSTDTQYF
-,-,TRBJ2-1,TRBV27,TGTGCCAGCAGTTTTTACATATCGTCCAATGAGCAGTTCTTC,CASSFYISSNEQFF
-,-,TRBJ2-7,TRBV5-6,TGTGCCAGCAGCTTTAGGGACGGCTGGCCCTCCTACGAGCAGTACTTC,CASSFRDGWPSYEQYF
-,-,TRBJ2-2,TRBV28,TGTGCCAGCAGTTCAAACGGACTGCGCAGGCTGTTTTTT,CASSSNGLRRLFF
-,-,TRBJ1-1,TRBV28,TGTGCCAGCAGCTACTCTTGGGGCAGATTGAACACTGAAGCTTTCTTT,CASSYSWGRLNTEAFF
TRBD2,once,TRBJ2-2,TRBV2,TGTGCCAGCAGTGTTCCAGCGGGGGGGAACTTGAACACCGGGGAGCTGTTTTTT,CASSVPAGGNLNTGELFF
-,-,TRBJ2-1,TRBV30,TGTGCCTGGAGTTCGGTAGCCAGCTCCTACAATGAGCAGTTCTTC,CAWSSVASSYNEQFF
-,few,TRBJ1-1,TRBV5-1,TGCGCCACCAAGATAACCGCGAACACTGAAGCTTTCTTT,CATKITANTEAFF
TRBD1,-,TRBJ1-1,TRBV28,TGTGCCAGCAGTTTCGACAGGGGGAACACTGAAGCTTTCTTT,CASSFDRGNTEAFF
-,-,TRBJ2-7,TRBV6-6,TGTGCCAGCAGTTACCGGACAGATTCCTACGAGCAGTACTTC,CASSYRTDSYEQYF
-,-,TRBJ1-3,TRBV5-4,TGTGCCAGCAGCTTCAGGGGAGCTGGAAACACCATATATTTT,CASSFRGAGNTIYF
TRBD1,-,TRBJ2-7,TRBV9,TGTGCCAGCAGCCCCCATCCTTCGACAGGGATGGAGCAGTACTTC,CASSPHPSTGMEQYF
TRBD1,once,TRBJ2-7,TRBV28,TGTGCCAGCAGGCCAAGACAGGGGCTCGTCCACGAGCAGTACTTC,CASRPRQGLVHEQYF
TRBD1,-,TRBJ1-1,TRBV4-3,TGCGCCAGCAGTCCCAGGGACAGAAACCTAAACACTGAAGCTTTCTTT,CASSPRDRNLNTEAFF
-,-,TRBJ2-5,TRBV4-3,TGCGCCAGCAGCCAAGCCATCCAAGAGACCCAGTACTTC,CASSQAIQETQYF
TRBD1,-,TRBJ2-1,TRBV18,TGTGCCAGCTCACCTGGACAGGGAGACCACAATGAGCAGTTCTTC,CASSPGQGDHNEQFF
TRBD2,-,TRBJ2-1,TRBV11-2,TGTGCCAGCAGCTTAGCGTCGGCTAGCGGATACTACAATGAGCAGTTCTTC,CASSLASASGYYNEQFF
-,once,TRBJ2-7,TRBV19,TGTGCCAGTAGTGTCCAGGCCTCCTACGAGCAGTACTTC,CASSVQASYEQYF
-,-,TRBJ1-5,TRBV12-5,TGTGCTAGTGGCAAGAGTGGTAGCAATCAGCCCCAGCATTTT,CASGKSGSNQPQHF
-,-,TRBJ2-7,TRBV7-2,TGTGCCAGCAGCTTAGCACCGGGCGGCGGCCTGGGGTACGAGCAGTACTTC,CASSLAPGGGLGYEQYF
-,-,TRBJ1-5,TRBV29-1,TGCAGCGTTGTGGATAGGAATAGCAATCAGCCCCAGCATTTT,CSVVDRNSNQPQHF
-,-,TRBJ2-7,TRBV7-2,TGTGCCAGCAGCCCCCGGACCGCCATCGAGCAGTACTTC,CASSPRTAIEQYF
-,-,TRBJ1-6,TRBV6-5,TGTGCCAGCAGTTACTCAGGGATCGGCTATAATTCACCCCTCCACTTT,CASSYSGIGYNSPLHF
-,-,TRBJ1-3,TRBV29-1,TGCAGCGCCGGCGGGGGGTTCGGGGACGGAAACACCATATATTTT,CSAGGGFGDGNTIYF
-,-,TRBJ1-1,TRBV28,TGTGCCAGCAACCCTCCTCGAGGGTACACTGAAGCTTTCTTT,CASNPPRGYTEAFF
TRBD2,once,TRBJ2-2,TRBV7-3,TGTGCCAGCAGCTCTAGCGGGAACACCGGGGAGCTGTTTTTT,CASSSSGNTGELFF
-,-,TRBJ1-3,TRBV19,TGTGCCAGTAGTAATCTGATCTCTGGAAACACCATATATTTT,CASSNLISGNTIYF
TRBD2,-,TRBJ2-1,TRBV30,TGTGCCTGGACTACTAGCGGGGCCCACAATGAGCAGTTCTTC,CAWTTSGAHNEQFF
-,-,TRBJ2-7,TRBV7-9,TGTGCCAGCAGCTTAGCCCCAACGGGGGGCCCTATTAAGTCGAACGAGCAGTACTTC,CASSLAPTGGPIKSNEQYF
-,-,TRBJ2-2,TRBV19,TGTGCCAGTACCCTTTCGTTACGGGGAGCCACCGGGGAGCTGTTTTTT,CASTLSLRGATGELFF
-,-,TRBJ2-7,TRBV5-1,TGCGCCAGCAGCGGGAATTCCAGGGGCCTGGCGTACGAGCAGTACTTC,CASSGNSRGLAYEQYF
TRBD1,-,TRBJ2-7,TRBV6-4,TGTGCCAGCAGGGGACAGACCCGCTCCTACGAGCAGTACTTC,CASRGQTRSYEQYF
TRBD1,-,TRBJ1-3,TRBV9,TGTGCCAGCAGCGTAGACAGGGGTCACACCATATATTTT,CASSVDRGHTIYF